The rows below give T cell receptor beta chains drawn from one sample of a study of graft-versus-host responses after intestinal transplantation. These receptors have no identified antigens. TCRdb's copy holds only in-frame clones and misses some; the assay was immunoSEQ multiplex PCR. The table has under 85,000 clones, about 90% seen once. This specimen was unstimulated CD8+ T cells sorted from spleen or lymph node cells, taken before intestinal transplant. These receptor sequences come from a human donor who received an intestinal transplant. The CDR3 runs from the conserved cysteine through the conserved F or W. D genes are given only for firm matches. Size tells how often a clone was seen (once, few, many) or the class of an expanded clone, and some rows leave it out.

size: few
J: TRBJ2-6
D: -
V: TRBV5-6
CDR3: CASSFGSGANVLTF
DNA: TGTGCCAGCAGCTTCGGGTCTGGGGCCAACGTCCTGACTTTC

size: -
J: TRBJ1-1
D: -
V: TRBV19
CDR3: CASSLGRQLTEAFF
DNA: TGTGCCAGTAGTTTAGGGCGACAGCTCACTGAAGCTTTCTTT

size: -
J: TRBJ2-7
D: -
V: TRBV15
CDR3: CATSRDSAYEQYF
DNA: TGTGCCACCAGCAGAGATTCCGCCTACGAGCAGTACTTC

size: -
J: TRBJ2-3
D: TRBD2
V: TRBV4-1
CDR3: CASSQGARGGSTDTQYF
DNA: TGCGCCAGCAGCCAAGGGGCTCGGGGGGGTAGCACAGATACGCAGTATTTT

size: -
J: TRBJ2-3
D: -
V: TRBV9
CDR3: CASNPAGAPTDTQYF
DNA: TGTGCCAGCAACCCGGCGGGGGCCCCCACAGATACGCAGTATTTT

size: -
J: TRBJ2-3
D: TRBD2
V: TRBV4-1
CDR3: CASSQLFGGGGTDTQYF
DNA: TGCGCCAGCAGCCAACTCTTTGGCGGGGGGGGGACAGATACGCAGTATTTT

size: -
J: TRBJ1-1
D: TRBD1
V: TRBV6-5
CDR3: CASTNRGSNTEAFF
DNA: TGTGCCAGCACCAACAGGGGCTCGAACACTGAAGCTTTCTTT

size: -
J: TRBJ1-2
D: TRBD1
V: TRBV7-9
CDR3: CASSSGQGNGYTF
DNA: TGTGCCAGCAGCTCGGGACAGGGAAATGGCTACACCTTC

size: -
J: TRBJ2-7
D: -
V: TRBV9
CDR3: CASSRESPGDYEQYF
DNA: TGTGCCAGCAGCCGAGAGAGTCCGGGGGACTACGAGCAGTACTTC

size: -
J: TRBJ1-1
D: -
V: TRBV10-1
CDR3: CASSESRGGTEAFF
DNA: TGCGCCAGCAGTGAGTCGAGGGGGGGCACTGAAGCTTTCTTT

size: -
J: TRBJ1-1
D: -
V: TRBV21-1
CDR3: CASSRQARNTEAFF
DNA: TGTGCCAGCAGCCGACAGGCGAGGAACACTGAAGCTTTCTTT

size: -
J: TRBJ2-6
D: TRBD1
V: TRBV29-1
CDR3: CSKFDRAVSGANVLTF
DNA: TGCAGCAAGTTTGACAGGGCGGTATCTGGGGCCAACGTCCTGACTTTC

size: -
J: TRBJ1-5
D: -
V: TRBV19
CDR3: CASSKRALEYSNQPQHF
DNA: TGTGCCAGTAGTAAACGCGCCTTGGAGTATAGCAATCAGCCCCAGCATTTT

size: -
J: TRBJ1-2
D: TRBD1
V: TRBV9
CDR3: CASSVADLQGNGYTF
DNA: TGTGCCAGCAGCGTAGCAGACCTACAGGGGAATGGCTACACCTTC

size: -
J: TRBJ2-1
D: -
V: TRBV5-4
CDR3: CASSPTTPSYNEQFF
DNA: TGTGCCAGCAGCCCGACGACACCGTCCTACAATGAGCAGTTCTTC

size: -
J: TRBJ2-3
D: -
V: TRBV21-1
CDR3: CASTQTGHTDTQYF
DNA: TGTGCCAGCACCCAGACAGGGCACACAGATACGCAGTATTTT

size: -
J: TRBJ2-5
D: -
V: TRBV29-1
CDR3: CSALFETQYF
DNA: TGCAGCGCCCTCTTCGAGACCCAGTACTTC

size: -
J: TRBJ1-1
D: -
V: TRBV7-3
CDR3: CASSLGGGALNTEAFF
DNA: TGTGCCAGCAGCTTAGGGGGCGGCGCACTTAACACTGAAGCTTTCTTT

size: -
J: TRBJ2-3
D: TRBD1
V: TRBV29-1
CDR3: CSPGDSSTDTQYF
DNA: TGCAGCCCCGGGGACAGTAGCACAGATACGCAGTATTTT

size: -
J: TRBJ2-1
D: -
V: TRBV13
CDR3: CASSLAGDYNEQFF
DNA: TGTGCCAGCAGCTTAGCGGGGGACTACAATGAGCAGTTCTTC

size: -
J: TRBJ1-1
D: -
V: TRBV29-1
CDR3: CSVEGPQEEAFF
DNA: TGCAGCGTTGAGGGGCCCCAGGAGGAAGCTTTCTTT

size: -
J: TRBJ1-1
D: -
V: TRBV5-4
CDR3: CASSLEGKNTEAFF
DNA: TGTGCCAGCAGCTTGGAGGGGAAGAACACTGAAGCTTTCTTT

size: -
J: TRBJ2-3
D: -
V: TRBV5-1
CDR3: CASSSLTSGESGVDTDTQYF
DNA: TGCGCCAGCAGCTCGCTGACTTCGGGCGAATCGGGGGTCGACACAGATACGCAGTATTTT

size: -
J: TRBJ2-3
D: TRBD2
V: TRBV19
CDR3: CASSTSLAGGSDTQYF
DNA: TGTGCCAGTAGTACCTCACTAGCGGGGGGGTCAGATACGCAGTATTTT

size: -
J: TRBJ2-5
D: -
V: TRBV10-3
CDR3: CAISAEPGQSEETQYF
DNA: TGTGCCATCAGTGCCGAACCGGGACAATCGGAGGAGACCCAGTACTTC

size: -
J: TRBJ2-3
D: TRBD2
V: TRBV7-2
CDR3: CASSLAGAHPSTDTQYF
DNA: TGTGCCAGCAGCCTAGCGGGGGCCCACCCAAGCACAGATACGCAGTATTTT

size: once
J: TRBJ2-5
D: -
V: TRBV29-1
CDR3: CSVEGGEKETQYF
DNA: TGCAGCGTTGAAGGAGGAGAGAAAGAGACCCAGTACTTC

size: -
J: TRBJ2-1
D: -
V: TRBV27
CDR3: CASTPGAFNEQFF
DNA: TGTGCCAGCACCCCTGGGGCTTTCAATGAGCAGTTCTTC

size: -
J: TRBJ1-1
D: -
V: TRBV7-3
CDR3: CASSSQMNTEAFF
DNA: TGTGCCAGCAGCTCCCAGATGAACACTGAAGCTTTCTTT

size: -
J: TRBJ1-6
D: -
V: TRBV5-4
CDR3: CASSLGDGVNSPLHF
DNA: TGTGCCAGCAGCTTGGGTGACGGGGTTAATTCACCCCTCCACTTT

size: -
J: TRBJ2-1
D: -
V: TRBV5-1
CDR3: CASSFGGDNEQFF
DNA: TGCGCCAGCAGCTTTGGAGGGGACAATGAGCAGTTCTTC

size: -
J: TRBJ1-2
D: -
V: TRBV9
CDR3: CASSAGSYGYTF
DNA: TGTGCCAGCAGCGCCGGGTCCTATGGCTACACCTTC

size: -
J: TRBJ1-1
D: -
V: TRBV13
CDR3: CASSYGPPASGAFF
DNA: TGTGCCAGCAGCTATGGGCCCCCAGCGAGCGGAGCTTTCTTT

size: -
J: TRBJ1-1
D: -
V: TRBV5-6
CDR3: CASSLAGIGVGTEAFF
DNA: TGTGCCAGCAGCTTGGCCGGGATTGGGGTAGGGACTGAAGCTTTCTTT

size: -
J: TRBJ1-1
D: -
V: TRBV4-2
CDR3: CASSQDPLSEAFF
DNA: TGTGCCAGCAGCCAAGATCCCCTATCTGAAGCCTTCTTT

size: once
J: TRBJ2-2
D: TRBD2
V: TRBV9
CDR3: CASSVSVAGVKPPGELFF
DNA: TGTGCCAGCAGCGTATCAGTAGCGGGGGTAAAACCGCCCGGGGAGCTGTTTTTT

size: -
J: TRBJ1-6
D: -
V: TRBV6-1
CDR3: CASSDWTDYNSPLHF
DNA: TGTGCCAGCAGTGATTGGACAGATTATAATTCACCCCTCCACTTT

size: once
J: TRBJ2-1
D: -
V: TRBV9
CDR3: CASSVGGSNEQFF
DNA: TGTGCCAGCAGCGTAGGTGGGAGCAATGAGCAGTTCTTC

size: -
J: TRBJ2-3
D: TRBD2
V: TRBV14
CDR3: CASNVGGAGDTQYF
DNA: TGTGCCAGCAATGTCGGGGGGGCCGGGGATACGCAGTATTTT

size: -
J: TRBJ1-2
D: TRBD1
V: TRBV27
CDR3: CASRGDRGGGYTF
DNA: TGTGCCAGCAGAGGGGACAGGGGGGGTGGCTACACCTTC

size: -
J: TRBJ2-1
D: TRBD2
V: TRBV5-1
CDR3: CASSLVVAGGPNEQFF
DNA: TGCGCCAGCAGCTTGGTGGTAGCGGGGGGACCCAATGAGCAGTTCTTC

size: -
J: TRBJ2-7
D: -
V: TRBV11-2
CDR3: CASGLFGGPYEQYF
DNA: TGTGCCAGCGGACTATTCGGGGGGCCCTACGAGCAGTACTTC

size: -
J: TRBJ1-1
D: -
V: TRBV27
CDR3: CASSSVWAGMNTEAFF
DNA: TGTGCCAGCAGTTCCGTTTGGGCAGGGATGAACACTGAAGCTTTCTTT

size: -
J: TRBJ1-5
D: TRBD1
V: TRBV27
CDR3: CASSLVGTGGQPQHF
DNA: TGTGCCAGCAGTTTAGTAGGGACAGGGGGACAGCCCCAGCATTTT

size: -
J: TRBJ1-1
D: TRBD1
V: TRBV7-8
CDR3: CASADRGRTEAFF
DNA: TGTGCCAGTGCAGACAGGGGGAGGACTGAAGCTTTCTTT

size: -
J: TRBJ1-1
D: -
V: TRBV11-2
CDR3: CASSLAGTNTEAFF
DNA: TGTGCCAGCAGCTTAGCAGGGACTAACACTGAAGCTTTCTTT

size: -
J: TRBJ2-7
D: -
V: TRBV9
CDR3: CASSVATGSYEQYF
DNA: TGTGCCAGCAGCGTAGCTACGGGGTCCTACGAGCAGTACTTC

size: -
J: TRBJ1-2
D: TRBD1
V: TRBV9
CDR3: CASSVGDRVGGYTF
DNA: TGTGCCAGCAGCGTAGGCGACAGGGTGGGTGGCTACACCTTC

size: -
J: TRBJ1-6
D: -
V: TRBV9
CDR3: CASSPTVDNSPLHF
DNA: TGTGCCAGCAGCCCGACAGTGGACAATTCACCCCTCCACTTT

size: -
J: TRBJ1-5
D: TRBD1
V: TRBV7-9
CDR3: CASSAGGDGQPQHF
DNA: TGTGCCAGCAGCGCAGGGGGTGATGGTCAGCCCCAGCATTTT

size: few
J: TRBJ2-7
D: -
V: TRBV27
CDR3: CASSMRDSISYEQYF
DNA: TGTGCCAGCAGCATGAGGGACTCAATCTCCTACGAGCAGTACTTC

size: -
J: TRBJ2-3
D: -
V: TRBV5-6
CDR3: CASSLVGSYTDTQYF
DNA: TGTGCCAGCAGCTTGGTTGGGAGCTACACAGATACGCAGTATTTT

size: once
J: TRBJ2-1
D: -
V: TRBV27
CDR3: CASSLSGVDEQFF
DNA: TGTGCCAGCAGTTTGTCGGGGGTCGATGAGCAGTTCTTC

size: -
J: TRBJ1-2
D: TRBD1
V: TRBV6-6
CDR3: CASSESGGGYGYTF
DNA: TGTGCCAGCAGCGAATCAGGGGGCGGCTATGGCTACACCTTC

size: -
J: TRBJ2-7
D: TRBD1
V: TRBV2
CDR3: CASTGQESSYEQYF
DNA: TGTGCCAGCACGGGACAGGAAAGCTCCTACGAGCAGTACTTC

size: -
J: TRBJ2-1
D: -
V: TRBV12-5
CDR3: CASGLVPEGDEQFF
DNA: TGTGCTAGTGGTTTGGTACCCGAGGGCGATGAGCAGTTCTTC

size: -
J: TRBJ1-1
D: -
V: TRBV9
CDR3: CASSVGGGDTEAFF
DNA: TGTGCCAGCAGCGTAGGGGGAGGGGACACTGAAGCTTTCTTT